The 30 T cell receptor beta chains below all came from one sample that was sequenced in a study of PD-1 blockade in classical Hodgkin lymphoma. This table comes from immunoSEQ multiplex PCR, and its TCRdb copy is limited to in-frame clones, with some not included. In the table there are 20,000 to 25,000 clones, roughly 80% of which are singletons. Every patient had relapsed following autologous stem cell transplantation, and cohorts differed in brentuximab vedotin exposure. Sequencing was performed on peripheral blood mononuclear cells (PBMCs), taken before the second cycle of nivolumab. These TCRs come from a human donor with classical Hodgkin lymphoma.

The chain is built from TRBV7-9 and TRBJ2-1; D is perhaps TRBD1 (6 bases). CDR3 length: 18 amino acids. Per germline, CDR1 SEHNR and CDR2 FQNEAQ (reference sequence). Deletions cut 0 bases from V and 4 bases from J, with 19 bases between. The CDR3 region has the DNA TGTGCCAGCAGCTTAGCGGACTCACAGGGTTGGGTTTACAATGAGCAGTTCTTC. Translating it yields CASSLADSQGWVYNEQFF.

The CDR3 nucleotides are TGTGCCAGCAGTTCGTGGACTAGCGGGGACAATGAGCAGTTCTTC. Its protein is CASSSWTSGDNEQFF. This chain uses TRBV28 with TRBJ2-1; 12 nucleotides agree with TRBD2. CDR1 MDHEN and CDR2 SYDVKM come from the germline V gene. J lost 5 bases, V lost 4 bases, and 3 bases had no gene match. This CDR3 region has 15 residues.

The chain couples TRBV14 to TRBJ1-5, with D unclear. The V end lost 0 bases, the J end lost 5 bases, and 5 bases lay between the germline ends. This CDR3 comprises 13 residues. Germline V gives CDR1 SGHDN, CDR2 FVKESK. In DNA form, the CDR3 reads TGTGCCAGCAGCCAAGATTATTATCAGCCCCAGCATTTT. This gives the protein CASSQDYYQPQHF.

The chain employs TRBV29-1 and TRBJ1-3; 7 bases align to TRBD1. In germline, CDR1 is SQVTM, CDR2 ANQGSEA. Trimming removed 5 bases from V and 1 base from J; junction bases left unmatched: 2. This CDR3 is built from 13 residues. The CDR3: CSVRQGSGNTIYF. For the CDR3, the DNA is TGCAGCGTTAGACAGGGTTCTGGAAACACCATATATTTT.

The chain employs TRBV27 and TRBJ1-2, with D possibly matching TRBD1 (6 bases). There are 13 residues in the CDR3. Deletions cut 6 bases from V and 5 bases from J, with 13 bases between. Germline V CDR1 and CDR2: MNHEY, SMNVEV (reference sequence). The CDR3, as DNA: TGTGCCAGCAGACCACAGGGAGAATATGGCTACACCTTC. It translates to CASRPQGEYGYTF.

This sequence joins TRBV10-3 and TRBJ1-5, with D unclear. V lost 3 bases to trimming and J lost 3 bases, with 3 bases between them. The germline V gene has CDR1 ENHRY and CDR2 SYGVKD. The CDR3 is made up of 12 amino acids. The CDR3 coding sequence is TGTGCCATCAGTGACAACAATCAGCCCCAGCATTTT. It is translated as CAISDNNQPQHF.

This clone was seen only a few times. The V gene is TRBV30, the J gene TRBJ1-5; D is perhaps TRBD1 (6 bases). Germline loops: CDR1 GTSNPN, CDR2 SVGIG (reference sequence). The CDR3 spans 13 residues. Trimming shortened V by 3 bases and J by 2 bases, and 8 bases separated the two germline ends. The CDR3 loop is CAWRGAGNQPQHF. The CDR3 bases are TGTGCCTGGAGGGGGGCGGGCAATCAGCCCCAGCATTTT.

The V and J genes are TRBV2 and TRBJ2-1; TRBD2 matches at 9 bases. The CDR3 is 14 amino acids. In germline, CDR1 is SNHLY, CDR2 FYNNEI. The ends lost 7 bases at V and 4 bases at J; junction bases unmatched: 5. This CDR3 is CASMGLAMYNEQFF. CDR3 DNA sequence: TGTGCCAGCATGGGACTAGCAATGTACAATGAGCAGTTCTTC.

This clone is labeled medium-sized (0.01 to 0.1%). This chain links TRBV6-5 with TRBJ1-1; no clear D gene. Looked up from germline, CDR1 is MNHEY and CDR2 is SVGAGI. CDR3 size: 14 residues. Trimming removed 6 bases from V and 4 bases from J, with 15 bases in between. CDR3 nucleotides: TGTGCCAGCAGAAAGAATATGGCGAGCACTGAAGCTTTCTTT. Its translation is CASRKNMASTEAFF.

The J gene is TRBJ2-1, the V gene TRBV5-8, with D tentatively TRBD1 (5 bases). The CDR3 loop spans 15 amino acids. CDR1 and CDR2 from the germline V gene are SGHTS and YDEGEE. Trimming removed 0 bases at V and 10 bases at J, with 17 bases between. CDR3 in amino acids: CASSLDRGNRLEQFF. The CDR3 DNA reads as TGTGCCAGCAGCTTGGATAGGGGTAATCGACTGGAGCAGTTCTTC.

The J gene is TRBJ1-2, the V gene TRBV4-3; D is ambiguous. Germline values: CDR1 LGHNA, CDR2 YSLEER. Trimming stripped 0 bases from V and 0 bases from J, with 8 bases between. CDR3 size: 15 residues. The DNA of the CDR3 is TGCGCCAGCAGCCAAGATGACACTACTAACTATGGCTACACCTTC. Its protein product is CASSQDDTTNYGYTF.

The V call is TRBV28, the J call TRBJ2-3; D gene uncertain. The CDR3 consists of 12 residues. The V and J ends lost 6 bases and 2 bases respectively, with 6 bases between them. Looked up from germline, CDR1 is MDHEN and CDR2 is SYDVKM. CDR3 region: CASSGPTDTQYF. DNA of the CDR3: TGTGCCAGCAGCGGACCCACAGATACGCAGTATTTT.

The genes are TRBV5-8 and TRBJ1-2; the D is unclear. V lost 2 bases and J lost 2, with 13 bases in between. This CDR3 contains 15 residues. Germline-derived CDR1 and CDR2 are SGHTS and YDEGEE. The CDR3 DNA reads TGTGCCAGCAGCTTAAGGCGAGGCGGGAACTATGGCTACACCTTC. This encodes CASSLRRGGNYGYTF.

The chain combines TRBV19 with TRBJ1-1; D is ambiguous. Germline lookup yields CDR1 LNHDA and CDR2 SQIVND (reference sequence). This CDR3 comprises 14 residues. V dropped 4 bases and J dropped 4 bases, with 13 bases sitting between them. The CDR3: CASSTPGVATEAFF. CDR3 nucleotide sequence: TGTGCCAGTAGTACACCCGGTGTTGCCACTGAAGCTTTCTTT.

This clone has just a few counts. The rearrangement links TRBV2 to TRBJ2-6; no reliable D call. The V end was cut by 1 base, the J end by 2 bases, with 6 bases between. CDR1 and CDR2 from the germline V gene are SNHLY and FYNNEI. This CDR3 region has 15 residues. For the CDR3, the DNA is TGTGCCAGCAGTGAAGTCCGGACTGGGGCCAACGTCCTGACTTTC. This encodes CASSEVRTGANVLTF.

V gene TRBV6-1 combines with J gene TRBJ2-7; 9 bases align to TRBD1. CDR3 length: 15 amino acids. V shed 6 bases, J shed 2 bases, and the junction held 8 bases outside the gene matches. Germline V gives CDR1 MNHNS, CDR2 SASEGT. CDR3 in amino acids: CASSPAGTGTYEQYF. The CDR3, as DNA: TGTGCCAGCAGCCCAGCCGGGACAGGGACCTACGAGCAGTACTTC.

To note about this clone: A read error may produce the germline difference seen at one junction end. V gene TRBV7-9 combines with J gene TRBJ2-7; possible D gene TRBD2, 6 bases. Looked up from germline, CDR1 is SEHNR and CDR2 is FQNEAQ (reference sequence). The CDR3 contains 17 residues. The CDR3 DNA reads as TGCGCCAGCAGCCAAGATCCGAGTCCGGGGGAACCTTACGAGCAGTACTTC. It yields the protein CASSQDPSPGEPYEQYF.

The rearrangement joins TRBV4-1 to TRBJ2-7; TRBD1 or TRBD2 may be the D gene (5 bases each). Trimming pared 4 bases from V and 6 bases from J, leaving 22 bases between. The CDR3 has 16 amino acids. Germline-derived CDR1 and CDR2 are MGHRA and YSYEKL. The chain's CDR3 is CASSPGTGHLNAEQYF. CDR3 DNA sequence: TGCGCCAGCAGCCCCGGGACGGGTCACCTGAACGCCGAGCAGTACTTC.

V gene TRBV6-6 combines with J gene TRBJ1-4; the D gene is possibly TRBD1 (6 bases). The germline CDR1 and CDR2 sequences are MNHNY and SVGAGI (reference sequence). The CDR3 has 14 amino acids. The V end lost 2 bases, the J end lost 7 bases, and 11 bases lay between the germline ends. The CDR3 nucleotides are TGTGCCAGCAGTTACATACAGGGAGGTGAAAAACTGTTTTTT. Protein product: CASSYIQGGEKLFF.

The chain couples TRBV25-1 to TRBJ1-2, with 11 bases fitting TRBD1. V lost 6 bases to trimming and J lost 8 bases; unmatched junction nucleotides: 5. Per germline, CDR1 MGHDK and CDR2 SYGVNS. This CDR3 spans 13 amino acids. CDR3 DNA: TGTGCCAGCAGAAGGGACAGGGGGATAGGCTACACCTTC. Residues: CASRRDRGIGYTF.

The V and J genes are TRBV11-2 and TRBJ2-3; 9 positions agree with TRBD2. The CDR3 spans 18 residues. The V gene's germline CDR1 is SGHAT and CDR2 FQNNGV. The V segment lost 1 base and the J segment 2 bases; nucleotides outside the gene matches: 10. The CDR3 sequence: CASSLGRLAGRFTDTQYF. DNA of the CDR3: TGTGCCAGCAGCTTAGGTCGCCTAGCGGGACGATTCACAGATACGCAGTATTTT.

The chain combines TRBV10-3 with TRBJ1-1; 9 bases agree with TRBD1. The ends lost 7 bases at V and 5 bases at J; junction bases unmatched: 8. The CDR3 is 14 residues long. CDR1 and CDR2 from the germline V gene are ENHRY and SYGVKD. The CDR3 sequence: CAIKVQGAGTEAFF. CDR3 DNA sequence: TGTGCCATCAAGGTACAGGGGGCGGGGACTGAAGCTTTCTTT.

Details on this clone: An end of the junction does not agree with germline; a read error may underlie this. The J gene is TRBJ2-2, the V gene TRBV5-4; the D gene could be TRBD1 or TRBD2 (5 bases each). Germline V lookup: CDR1 SGHNT, CDR2 YYREEE (reference sequence). The CDR3 contains 16 residues. CDR3 amino acids: CASSQSKGTNPGELFF. The CDR3 region has the DNA TGCGCCAGCAGCCAATCTAAGGGGACCAACCCCGGGGAGCTGTTTTTT.

The genes are TRBV6-5 and TRBJ1-2; the D gene is possibly TRBD1 (5 bases). Trimming left V 2 bases short and J 4 bases short, with 11 bases between. CDR1 MNHEY and CDR2 SVGAGI come from the germline V gene. This CDR3 comprises 14 residues. For the CDR3, the DNA is TGTGCCAGCAGTTACGTTTCGGGGGTCTATGGCTACACCTTC. This codes for CASSYVSGVYGYTF.

The J gene is TRBJ1-1, the V gene TRBV6-6, with unresolved D. Trimming took off 5 bases at V and 7 bases at J, with 17 bases between the two ends. CDR1 MNHNY and CDR2 SVGAGI come from the germline V gene (reference sequence). This CDR3 contains 14 residues. CDR3 amino acids: CASSALGRRHEAFF. The CDR3 region has the DNA TGTGCCAGCAGTGCTCTGGGCAGGAGGCATGAAGCTTTCTTT.

The V gene is TRBV5-5, the J gene TRBJ1-1; D perhaps matches TRBD1 (5 bases). CDR1 and CDR2 (germline): SGHKS, YYEKEE (reference sequence). Trimming pared 2 bases from V and 1 base from J, leaving 9 bases between. CDR3 length: 14 amino acids. The CDR3 DNA follows: TGTGCCAGCAGCTTTGACAGTTGGAACACTGAAGCTTTCTTT. Residues: CASSFDSWNTEAFF.

This chain joins TRBV2 and TRBJ2-7; the D call may be TRBD1 or TRBD2 (6 bases each). This CDR3 is built from 13 residues. The germline CDR1 and CDR2 sequences are SNHLY and FYNNEI. Trimming shortened V by 5 bases and J by 6 bases, and 14 bases separated the two germline ends. The CDR3 sequence: CASSTTRGGEQYF. For the CDR3, the DNA is TGTGCCAGCAGTACAACCAGGGGAGGCGAGCAGTACTTC.

The rearrangement links TRBV7-9 to TRBJ1-1; unclear D gene. Germline V lookup: CDR1 SEHNR, CDR2 FQNEAQ (reference sequence). CDR3 length equals 16 residues. V was clipped by 5 bases and J by 6 bases, with 22 bases between them. CDR3 sequence: CASSPTRALGRAEAFF. CDR3 sequence (DNA): TGTGCCAGCAGCCCCACGAGGGCCCTCGGAAGGGCTGAAGCTTTCTTT. The complete variable domain, with remaining parts taken from reference TRBV7-9 and TRBJ1-1, reads DTGVSQNPRHKITKRGQNVTFRCDPISEHNRLYWYRQTLGQGPEFLTYFQNEAQLEKSRLLSDRFSAERPKGSFSTLEIQRTEQGDSAMYLCASSPTRALGRAEAFFGQGTRLTVV.

V is TRBV10-1 and J is TRBJ2-5; tentatively, D is TRBD2 (6 bases). V dropped 0 bases and J dropped 5 bases, with 13 bases sitting between them. Germline CDR1 is WNHNN and CDR2 is SYGVQD (reference sequence). The CDR3 sequence is 15 residues long. CDR3 in amino acids: CASSESKGGGETQYF. The CDR3 bases are TGCGCCAGCAGTGAGTCGAAGGGAGGAGGGGAGACCCAGTACTTC.

The genes are TRBV19 and TRBJ1-6; tentative D call: TRBD1 (6 bases). The germline gives CDR1 LNHDA, CDR2 SQIVND (reference sequence). The CDR3 totals 14 residues. Trimming pared 4 bases from V and 7 bases from J, leaving 11 bases between. CDR3 sequence (DNA): TGTGCCAGTAGTAACCGGGGGCGGAATTCACCCCTCCACTTT. Its protein product is CASSNRGRNSPLHF. The variable domain in full, completed from reference TRBV19 and TRBJ1-6, reads DGGITQSPKYLFRKEGQNVTLSCEQNLNHDAMYWYRQDPGQGLRLIYYSQIVNDFQKGDIAEGYSVSREKKESFPLTVTSAQKNPTAFYLCASSNRGRNSPLHFGNGTRLTVT.